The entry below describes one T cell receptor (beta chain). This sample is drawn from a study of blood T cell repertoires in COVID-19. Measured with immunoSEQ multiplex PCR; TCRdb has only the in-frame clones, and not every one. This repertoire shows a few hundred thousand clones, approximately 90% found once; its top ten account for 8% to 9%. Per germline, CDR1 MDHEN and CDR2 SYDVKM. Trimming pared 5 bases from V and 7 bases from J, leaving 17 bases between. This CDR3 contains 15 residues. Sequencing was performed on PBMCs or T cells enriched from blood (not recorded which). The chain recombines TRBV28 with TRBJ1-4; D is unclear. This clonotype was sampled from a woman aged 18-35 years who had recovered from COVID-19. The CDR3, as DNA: TGTGCCAGCAGTCCACGGTTGGGGAGTAGTGAAAAACTGTTTTTT. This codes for CASSPRLGSSEKLFF. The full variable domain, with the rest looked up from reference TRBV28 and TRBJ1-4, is DVKVTQSSRYLVKRTGEKVFLECVQDMDHENMFWYRQDPGLGLRLIYFSYDVKMKEKGDIPEGYSVSREKKERFSLILESASTNQTSMYLCASSPRLGSSEKLFFGSGTQLSVL.